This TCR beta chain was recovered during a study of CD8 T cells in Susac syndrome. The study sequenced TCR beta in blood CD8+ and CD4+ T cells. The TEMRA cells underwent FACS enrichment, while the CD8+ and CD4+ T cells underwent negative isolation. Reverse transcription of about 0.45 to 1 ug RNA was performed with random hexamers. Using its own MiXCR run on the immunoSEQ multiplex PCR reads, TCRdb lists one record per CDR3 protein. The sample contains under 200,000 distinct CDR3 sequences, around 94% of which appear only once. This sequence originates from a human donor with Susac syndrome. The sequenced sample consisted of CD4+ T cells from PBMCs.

The CDR3 loop reads CASSTSRPEETQYF. The CDR3 nucleotides read TGTGCCAGCAGCACTTCTAGACCCGAAGAGACCCAGTACTTC. The V call is TRBV7-9, the J call TRBJ2-5; D unresolved. Looked up from germline, CDR1 is SEHNR and CDR2 is FQNEAQ (reference sequence). This CDR3 is built from 14 residues. V lost 5 bases to trimming and J lost 3 bases, with 13 bases between them.